One and the same sample provided the 6 T cell receptor beta chains below, sequenced in a study of molecular identifiers for immune sequencing clone quantification. MiXCR was run by TCRdb on the PCR reads, yielding one entry per CDR3 protein. This sample carries 250,000 to 400,000 distinct CDR3 sequences, 20% to 25% of them seen once, and the ten largest clones take 0.81%. Sequencing used naive CD8+ T cells from blood, with Jurkat cell RNA spiked in. Subset given: FACS-sorted CD8+CD4-CCR7+CD45RA+ naive T cells. The receptors come from a human donor in good health. Some libraries in this study had Jurkat cell RNA spiked in.

This clonotype has more than one count but fewer than ten. This may be a read error, as it is one base from a much larger clone. This chain links TRBV29-1 with TRBJ2-2; a weak D match, TRBD2 (6 bases). V gave up 0 bases and J gave up 6 bases, with 11 bases separating them. The CDR3 extends over 14 amino acids. Germline-derived CDR1 and CDR2 are SQVTM and ANQGSEA. The CDR3 protein is CSVEEGGMAGELFF. The CDR3 region has the DNA TGCAGCGTTGAAGAGGGCGGGATGGCCGGGGAGCTGTTTTTT.

At least ten counts were recorded for this clonotype. The gene calls are TRBV5-1 and TRBJ1-1; 10 nucleotides agree with TRBD1. The J segment lost 0 bases and the V segment lost 3 bases, leaving 2 bases of the junction unmatched. The germline gives CDR1 SGHRS, CDR2 YFSETQ. This CDR3 region has 15 residues. The CDR3 coding sequence is TGCGCCAGCAGCTCTGGGACAGGGGTGAACACTGAAGCTTTCTTT. As protein: CASSSGTGVNTEAFF. Looking up the rest from reference TRBV5-1 and TRBJ1-1 gives the full variable domain: KAGVTQTPRYLIKTRGQQVTLSCSPISGHRSVSWYQQTPGQGLQFLFEYFSETQRNKGNFPGRFSGRQFSNSRSEMNVSTLELGDSALYLCASSSGTGVNTEAFFGQGTRLTVV.

Many counts were recorded for this clonotype. V usage is TRBV18 and J usage is TRBJ1-2; possible D gene TRBD1, 6 bases. Trimming took off 3 bases at V and 5 bases at J, with 16 bases between the two ends. CDR1 is KGHSH and CDR2 is LQKENI in the germline V gene. This CDR3 comprises 15 residues. The CDR3 protein is CASSPPGGAFYGYTF. The CDR3 nucleotides read TGTGCCAGCTCACCCCCCGGGGGCGCGTTTTATGGCTACACCTTC.

In its sample, this clonotype was seen many times. The rearrangement links TRBV14 to TRBJ1-1; maybe TRBD1 (6 bases). The germline gives CDR1 SGHDN, CDR2 FVKESK. The CDR3 runs to 14 residues. V lost 3 bases and J lost 4, with 12 bases in between. The DNA for the CDR3 is TGTGCCAGCAGCCACGGGGGGCGCGGCACTGAAGCTTTCTTT. This translates into CASSHGGRGTEAFF.

Many counts were recorded for this clonotype. This chain connects TRBV7-3 to TRBJ2-1, with D possibly TRBD1 on 5 matching bases. CDR3 length equals 17 residues. Per germline, CDR1 SGHTA and CDR2 FQGTGA. Trimming took 6 bases from V and 3 from J, leaving 21 bases between them. The CDR3 is CASSLGEDSEIYNEQFF. The CDR3 coding sequence is TGTGCCAGCAGTTTAGGGGAAGACAGCGAGATCTACAATGAGCAGTTCTTC.

The sample holds one count of this clonotype. A much larger clone differs by one base, so this may be a read error. In nucleotides, the CDR3 is TGTGCCACCAGCAGCCAGCCTGATGAAAAACTGTTTTTT. It encodes CATSSQPDEKLFF. V usage is TRBV15 and J usage is TRBJ1-4; D gene uncertain. This CDR3 has 13 amino acids. Trimming stripped 3 bases from V and 6 bases from J, with 8 bases between. In germline, CDR1 is LNHNV, CDR2 YYDKDF (reference sequence).